This T cell receptor (beta chain) was sequenced during a study of human T cells and chemical hapten exposure (dated by TCRdb to the early 2020s). Context from the whole study: Libraries were combined into a pool for sequencing, and differences in TCR yield between samples came mainly from small differences in library volumes within the pool. This study followed changes in the peripheral blood TCR repertoire in vivo during primary and secondary sensitization of alopecia patients to the hapten diphenylcyclopropenone (DPC).

Unfractionated whole blood was collected in Tempus Blood RNA tubes, and total RNA was extracted from that blood. Roughly five healthy volunteers were used as TCR sequencing controls and were bled at day 0, 2 weeks and 6 weeks. CDR1 and CDR2 are drawn from the germline V gene (reference sequence): SEHNR, FQNEAQ. Relative to germline, V is 8 bases shorter and J is 2 bases shorter, with 7 bases between their ends. The CDR3 measures 11 amino acids from cysteine to phenylalanine. The entry retains the CDR3 DNA only, 33 bases that are in frame from base 1. This clonotype was observed at least ten times. The specificity of this receptor is unknown. Per-nucleotide qualities are absent, and no much larger clonotype sits a single base away. Study-level results and caveats: After repeated subsampling, changes were observed in the strength of the expansion versus patch-test correlation and in the threshold at which the correlation became significant. DPC sensitization did not change how many TCRs were above 1 in 1000 frequency, and no evidence was found of alterations in global repertoire structure.

Library preparation attached unique molecular identifiers to individual cDNA molecules for quantitative, reproducible TCR counting. From each blood RNA sample, both TCR alpha and TCR beta chains were sequenced. The authors' pipeline ran thus. The median number of TCRs per sample was around 96,000, ranging from 23,224 to 690,600. V, J and CDR3 annotation of the TCR reads was performed with the Decombinator software suite. For the PS versus PT1 abundance plots, all samples were subsampled to the same number of TCRs (28,000). Expanded TCRs were defined as absent before sensitization and observed at least eight times at the 2-week time point. The raw public data were reprocessed by TCRdb itself: fastp quality trimming at Q25, MiXCR clonotype calling, in-frame beta chains only. Under each unique CDR3 protein, matching rows form one entry showing the most common genes and DNA. The authors' filters were not applied to this entry. For this sample the table gives fewer than 150,000 distinct CDR3 sequences, of which around 8.5% were detected only once. Together, the top ten hold 1.3% to 1.5% of the sample.

The chain is encoded by TRBV7-9 joined to TRBJ2-7, with the D gene not clear enough to name. The sequence derives from a human donor in good health. Some clones in this sample may be carry-over from other donors' samples. Donor details come from another sample of the same person, matched by shared clones. The sample comprised whole blood. The CDR3 amino acid sequence is: CASGEAYEQYF. At the DNA level, the sequence is TGTGCCAGCGGGGAAGCCTACGAGCAGTACTTC.